The 18 T cell receptor beta chains listed next were all sequenced from one sample in a study of T cell repertoires in ileal Crohn's disease. Regarding time point: neoterminal ileum biopsy at postoperative endoscopy, about 6 months after surgery. Repertoires were generated with immunoSEQ multiplex PCR, while TCRdb's copy carries only in-frame clones and drops some. This table has about 11,000 clones, roughly two thirds appearing once. Input material: ileal tissue. The source is an adult with Crohn's disease.

This clone was seen only once. The J gene is TRBJ2-1, the V gene TRBV6-5; maybe TRBD2 (5 bases). The CDR3 runs to 11 residues. V was cut by 5 bases and J by 8 bases, with 7 bases left in between. Germline CDR1 reads MNHEY; CDR2 reads SVGAGI. Written as DNA, the CDR3 is TGTGCCAGCAGTAAGGGAGATGAGCAGTTCTTC. Amino acid sequence: CASSKGDEQFF.

The chain recombines TRBV11-3 with TRBJ1-1; D uncertain. Germline V lookup: CDR1 SGHNT, CDR2 YENEEA. Deletions cut 0 bases from V and 1 base from J, with 3 bases between. This CDR3 spans 13 amino acids. CDR3 in DNA: TGTGCCAGCAGCTTAGACGGGAACACTGAAGCTTTCTTT. It encodes CASSLDGNTEAFF.

This chain connects TRBV11-2 to TRBJ2-2, with TRBD1 matching over 7 bases. This CDR3 spans 16 amino acids. The J segment lost 1 base and the V segment lost 5 bases, leaving 7 bases of the junction unmatched. CDR1 SGHAT and CDR2 FQNNGV come from the germline V gene. The DNA for the CDR3 is TGTGCCAGCAGCGACCACAGGGGCGTGAACACCGGGGAGCTGTTTTTT. This codes for CASSDHRGVNTGELFF.

The rearrangement joins TRBV23-1 to TRBJ1-3; D unresolved. TRBV23-1 counts as an open reading frame of uncertain function. CDR3 size: 21 residues. The V and J ends lost 4 bases and 6 bases respectively, with 34 bases between them. CDR3 DNA sequence: TGCGCCAGCAGTCCCCCCCCCGGGTCGGGTGAGGAATTTCATCAAGTAAACACCATATATTTT. It codes for CASSPPPGSGEEFHQVNTIYF.

This chain uses TRBV19 with TRBJ1-2; maybe TRBD1 (6 bases). The CDR3 runs to 17 residues. Germline-derived CDR1 and CDR2 are LNHDA and SQIVND (reference sequence). V dropped 6 bases and J dropped 0 bases, with 20 bases sitting between them. The CDR3 loop reads CASRSTGSGASNYGYTF. As DNA, the CDR3 is TGTGCCAGTAGATCTACAGGGTCAGGGGCCTCTAACTATGGCTACACCTTC. Drawing the rest from reference TRBV19 and TRBJ1-2, the complete variable domain is DGGITQSPKYLFRKEGQNVTLSCEQNLNHDAMYWYRQDPGQGLRLIYYSQIVNDFQKGDIAEGYSVSREKKESFPLTVTSAQKNPTAFYLCASRSTGSGASNYGYTFGSGTRLTVV.

V gene TRBV18 combines with J gene TRBJ2-7, with a possible D match to TRBD2 (6 bases). Trimming left V 2 bases short and J 3 bases short, with 8 bases between. The CDR3 runs 13 residues. Germline values: CDR1 KGHSH, CDR2 LQKENI. The CDR3: CASSPWGGYEQYF. CDR3 nucleotide sequence: TGTGCCAGCTCACCATGGGGAGGCTACGAGCAGTACTTC.

The chain links TRBV4-1 to TRBJ1-5; D is unclear. Germline V CDR1 and CDR2: MGHRA, YSYEKL. V dropped 1 base and J dropped 0 bases, with 10 bases sitting between them. CDR3 size: 16 residues. Here the CDR3 DNA reads TGCGCCAGCAGCCAAGGGCTGGCTTATAGCAATCAGCCCCAGCATTTT. Amino acids: CASSQGLAYSNQPQHF.

This clone has more than one count but fewer than ten. This chain joins TRBV29-1 and TRBJ1-1, with D unresolved. From germline, CDR1 is SQVTM and CDR2 ANQGSEA. V lost 2 bases, J lost 10 bases, and 17 bases lay in between. The CDR3 loop spans 13 amino acids. CDR3 sequence (DNA): TGCAGCGTTGAACTCGGGAGCATTCTTGGAGCTTTCTTT. It translates to CSVELGSILGAFF. Based on the CDR3 plus reference TRBV29-1 and TRBJ1-1, the full variable domain is SAVISQKPSRDICQRGTSLTIQCQVDSQVTMMFWYRQQPGQSLTLIATANQGSEATYESGFVIDKFPISRPNLTFSTLTVSNMSPEDSSIYLCSVELGSILGAFFGQGTRLTVV.

The chain uses TRBV10-3 and TRBJ2-3; 9 bases match TRBD1. Trimming at V came to 6 bases and at J to 4 bases, leaving 8 bases not matched to a gene. Germline values: CDR1 ENHRY, CDR2 SYGVKD. The CDR3 has 15 amino acids. The CDR3 nucleotides read TGTGCCATCAGGGGGGGACAGGGATATTCAGATACGCAGTATTTT. Translation gives CAIRGGQGYSDTQYF.

This clone was recorded a few times. The chain links TRBV6-6 to TRBJ2-7, with 8 bases aligning to TRBD1. The CDR3 runs to 14 residues. Germline loops: CDR1 MNHNY, CDR2 SVGAGI (reference sequence). Unmatched junction bases numbered 4, after V lost 0 bases and J lost 6 bases. CDR3 nucleotide sequence: TGTGCCAGCAGTTACTCCAACGACAGGGGCGAGCAGTACTTC. This encodes CASSYSNDRGEQYF.

This clone is judged medium-sized. J is TRBJ2-2 and V is TRBV7-9, with 7 bases lining up with TRBD1. V was pared by 8 bases and J by 0 bases, with 6 bases of the junction left unmatched. CDR1 is SEHNR, CDR2 FQNEAQ, per germline (reference sequence). The CDR3 extends over 15 amino acids. The CDR3 spells CASVGTDSNTGELFF. Written as DNA, the CDR3 is TGTGCCAGCGTAGGGACAGATTCGAACACCGGGGAGCTGTTTTTT.

This clone was observed a handful of times. This chain joins TRBV7-2 and TRBJ1-2; 11 positions agree with TRBD1. CDR1 and CDR2 (germline): SGHTA, FQGNSA. Unmatched junction bases numbered 8, after V lost 5 bases and J lost 6 bases. This CDR3 region has 15 residues. CDR3 DNA: TGTGCCAGCAGCCTAGAGGACAGGGGGCCAGATGGCTACACCTTC. It is translated as CASSLEDRGPDGYTF.

The chain combines TRBV28 with TRBJ1-5, with D possibly matching TRBD1 (5 bases). Trimming cost V 5 bases and J 0 bases, with 23 bases left between them. The CDR3 has 19 amino acids. The V gene's germline CDR1 is MDHEN and CDR2 SYDVKM. The CDR3 DNA reads TGTGCCAGCAGTCATCCCGTGGAGGGGCGCTCCCATAGCAATCAGCCCCAGCATTTT. Translating gives CASSHPVEGRSHSNQPQHF.

The rearrangement links TRBV9 to TRBJ1-2; TRBD1 agrees at 9 bases. CDR1 is SGDLS, CDR2 YYNGEE, per germline. Trimming cost V 4 bases and J 0 bases; bases outside gene matches: 4. The CDR3 has 15 amino acids. The DNA for the CDR3 is TGTGCCAGCAGCACACAGGGGGCTTCTAACTATGGCTACACCTTC. Its translation is CASSTQGASNYGYTF.

This chain connects TRBV2 to TRBJ1-5, with D uncertain. Germline CDR1 SNHLY, CDR2 FYNNEI. CDR3 length: 14 residues. V lost 6 bases and J 5 bases, leaving 14 bases between the germline ends. The DNA for the CDR3 is TGTGCCAGCAGGGGAGACACGGCAGATCAGCCCCAGCATTTT. It specifies CASRGDTADQPQHF.

The rearrangement joins TRBV7-8 to TRBJ2-7; 10 nucleotides agree with TRBD2. The CDR3 sequence is 14 residues long. The V and J ends lost 5 bases and 7 bases, in that order; junction bases with no gene match: 8. The germline gives CDR1 SGHVS, CDR2 FQNEAQ. The CDR3 is CASSAGTSAHEQYF. For the CDR3, the DNA is TGTGCCAGCAGCGCCGGGACTAGCGCCCATGAGCAGTACTTC.

The CDR3 protein is CASSGYRGKNTGELFF. CDR3 DNA: TGCGCCAGCAGTGGGTACAGGGGAAAGAACACCGGGGAGCTGTTTTTT. The chain employs TRBV10-1 and TRBJ2-2; 7 bases are shared with TRBD1. Looked up from germline, CDR1 is WNHNN and CDR2 is SYGVQD (reference sequence). J lost 1 base, V lost 4 bases, and 6 bases had no gene match. This CDR3 is built from 16 residues.

The rearrangement joins TRBV4-2 to TRBJ2-1; TRBD2 is a possible D gene (6 bases). This CDR3 spans 17 amino acids. CDR1 LGHNA and CDR2 YNFKEQ come from the germline V gene. V lost 1 base and J 1 base, leaving 14 bases between the germline ends. This chain's CDR3 is CASSQVATGVSYNEQFF. The CDR3 nucleotides are TGTGCCAGCAGCCAAGTCGCGACGGGAGTTTCCTACAATGAGCAGTTCTTC.